These 18 T cell receptor beta chains share one sample of origin, sequenced in a study of blood T cells in healthy people across ages. Primers used in a second PCR of about 6 to 12 cycles were a sample-barcoded 5' primer and a J-beta primer mix. Using its own MiXCR run on the 5' RACE reads, TCRdb lists one record per CDR3 protein. The sample gives 600,000 to 1,000,000 distinct CDR3 sequences, 58% of which show up once; around 20% is in the top ten. The sequencing sample was made of blood. The origin of the receptors is a man aged 30 to 39 in good health.

The chain carries TRBV6-5 and TRBJ1-1; D is unclear. Germline V CDR1 and CDR2: MNHEY, SVGAGI. This CDR3 contains 14 residues. V was cut by 5 bases and J by 4 bases, with 14 bases left in between. Here the CDR3 reads CASSLTSWGTEAFF. CDR3 DNA: TGTGCCAGCAGTCTGACTAGCTGGGGCACTGAAGCTTTCTTT.

The J gene is TRBJ2-4, the V gene TRBV20-1; D is ambiguous. Near its end, the DNA agrees better with TRBJ2-7, so the J call may be wrong. Per the germline V gene, CDR1 is DFQATT and CDR2 is SNEGSKA (reference sequence). The CDR3 is 12 amino acids. CDR3 bases: TGCAGTGCTATCAAGTCGGCCTACGAGCAGTACTTC. Residues: CSAIKSAYEQYF.

The V and J genes are TRBV20-1 and TRBJ1-2; 7 nucleotides match TRBD1. Germline values: CDR1 DFQATT, CDR2 SNEGSKA (reference sequence). There are 14 residues in the CDR3. V lost 3 bases to trimming and J lost 4 bases; unmatched junction nucleotides: 8. The CDR3 sequence: CSASPGQLPYGYTF. In nucleotides, the CDR3 is TGCAGTGCTAGCCCGGGACAGCTTCCCTATGGCTACACCTTC.

This clonotype was observed a single time. The J gene is TRBJ1-2, the V gene TRBV12-3 or TRBV12-4, with 8 bases identical to TRBD1. CDR3 length: 11 amino acids. The CDR3 bases are TGTGCGACAGGGACAGGCTATGGCTACACCTTC. Translated: CATGTGYGYTF.

This clonotype came up a few times. The rearrangement joins TRBV6-6 to TRBJ2-7, with no clear D. CDR1 and CDR2 from the germline V gene are MNHNY and SVGAGI (reference sequence). The CDR3 runs to 15 residues. Trimming stripped 2 bases from V and 7 bases from J, with 18 bases between. The CDR3 DNA reads as TGTGCCAGCAGTTACGCCAGCTTCGAGAAAACGGAGCAGTACTTC. This codes for CASSYASFEKTEQYF.

V usage is TRBV20-1 and J usage is TRBJ2-1; 7 bases map to TRBD2. Germline V gives CDR1 DFQATT, CDR2 SNEGSKA (reference sequence). This CDR3 has 15 amino acids. V was clipped by 0 bases and J by 5 bases; unmatched bases: 7. CDR3 nucleotide sequence: TGCAGTGCTAGAGATGGTCGGGGGGACCACAATGAGCAGTTCTTC. Its translation is CSARDGRGDHNEQFF.

The V and J genes are TRBV4-3 and TRBJ2-1; D call uncertain. The J call may be wrong; the DNA end is better matched by TRBJ2-7. Looked up from germline, CDR1 is LGHNA and CDR2 is YSLEER. This CDR3 is 15 amino acids long. The CDR3 sequence is CASSQDGFSYNEQYF. The CDR3 DNA sequence: TGCGCCAGCAGCCAAGATGGGTTCTCCTACAATGAGCAGTACTTC.

The chain joins TRBV11-2 to TRBJ2-1; D remains ambiguous. The V end lost 1 base, the J end lost 0 bases, and 16 bases lay between the germline ends. CDR1 and CDR2 from the germline V gene are SGHAT and FQNNGV. The CDR3 covers 18 residues. The CDR3 is CASSLGPAGRASYNEQFF. Written as DNA, the CDR3 is TGTGCCAGCAGCTTAGGGCCCGCAGGCCGAGCCTCCTACAATGAGCAGTTCTTC.

The chain couples TRBV29-1 to TRBJ2-1, with TRBD1 matching 10 bases. J gave up 8 bases and V 4 bases, and 5 bases lay outside the gene matches. The V gene's germline CDR1 is SQVTM and CDR2 ANQGSEA. This CDR3 is 13 amino acids long. The DNA of the CDR3 is TGCAGCGTTGTGGGGGACAGGGGATATGAGCAGTTCTTC. Translation: CSVVGDRGYEQFF.

This clonotype has only one observation. The chain carries TRBV18 and TRBJ2-5; no firm D call. This CDR3 contains 14 residues. Germline V lookup: CDR1 KGHSH, CDR2 LQKENI. Trimming took 4 bases from V and 4 from J, leaving 13 bases between them. DNA of the CDR3: TGTGCCAGCTCACTCGCGAGCGCGCGAGAGACCCAGTACTTC. Translation gives CASSLASARETQYF.

The rearrangement links TRBV28 to TRBJ2-5; a possible D gene is TRBD1 (5 bases). Germline CDR1 MDHEN, CDR2 SYDVKM. This CDR3 spans 13 amino acids. Trimming removed 6 bases at V and 3 bases at J, with 11 bases between. CDR3 sequence reads: CASRRTTKETQYF. In nucleotides, the CDR3 is TGTGCCAGCAGACGGACAACAAAAGAGACCCAGTACTTC.

This rearrangement joins TRBV12-3 or TRBV12-4 to TRBJ2-5; D uncertain. The J call is in doubt because the DNA end fits TRBJ2-7 better. CDR3 length: 12 amino acids. CDR3 in DNA: TGTGCCAGCAGTTTAGTTGCGAACGAGCAGTACTTC. Residues: CASSLVANEQYF.

The DNA for the CDR3 is TGTGCCAGCAGCTTAGTGACTTCCTGGCTCGATACGCAGTATTTT. Its translation is CASSLVTSWLDTQYF. This chain joins TRBV7-2 and TRBJ2-3; no clear D gene. V shed 1 base and J shed 6 bases, with 14 bases lying between them. CDR1 and CDR2 from the germline V gene are SGHTA and FQGNSA. The CDR3 contains 15 residues.

The chain links TRBV28 to TRBJ1-6; D is unclear. The germline V gene has CDR1 MDHEN and CDR2 SYDVKM. This CDR3 is 14 amino acids long. The germline V and J ends were trimmed by 3 bases and 6 bases, with 9 bases remaining between them. The CDR3 sequence is CASSFGQINSPLHF. DNA for the CDR3: TGTGCCAGCAGTTTCGGTCAGATTAATTCACCCCTCCACTTT.

V usage is TRBV20-1 and J usage is TRBJ2-4, with 10 bases fitting TRBD2. The V and J ends lost 5 bases and 4 bases, in that order; junction bases with no gene match: 5. The germline CDR1 and CDR2 sequences are DFQATT and SNEGSKA (reference sequence). The CDR3 contains 14 residues. CDR3 amino acids: CSAYKAGGKNIQYF. The CDR3 DNA is TGCAGTGCTTATAAAGCGGGAGGGAAAAACATTCAGTACTTC.

In this sample, this clonotype turned up once. The chain has TRBV9 and TRBJ1-4, with 7 bases aligning to TRBD1. The CDR3 is made up of 14 amino acids. Looked up from germline, CDR1 is SGDLS and CDR2 is YYNGEE. The trim removed 3 bases at V and 5 bases at J, leaving 4 bases unmatched. The CDR3 protein is CASSGQGRNEKLFF. The DNA for the CDR3 is TGTGCCAGCAGCGGACAGGGACGGAATGAAAAACTGTTTTTT.

CDR3: CASSETMGGRVGNIQYF. CDR3 bases: TGTGCCAGCAGTGAAACTATGGGGGGCCGGGTTGGAAACATTCAGTACTTC. The chain recombines TRBV2 with TRBJ2-4; possibly TRBD1 or TRBD2 for D (6 bases each). The CDR3 runs to 17 residues. Per germline, CDR1 SNHLY and CDR2 FYNNEI. Trimming removed 2 bases from V and 6 bases from J, with 20 bases in between.

This clonotype has a count of ten or more. The CDR3 DNA reads as TGCAGTGCTCCCATAGCGGGAGCGTCAGGGGAGCAGTTCTTC. This translates into CSAPIAGASGEQFF. The J gene is TRBJ2-1, the V gene TRBV20-1; 9 bases are shared with TRBD2. V gave up 5 bases and J gave up 10 bases; unmatched junction bases: 12. This CDR3 region has 14 residues. Germline V gene lookup returns CDR1 DFQATT and CDR2 SNEGSKA (reference sequence).